The following is a TCR beta chain sequence with its context. The table came from immunoSEQ multiplex PCR; TCRdb's copy has only in-frame clones and leaves some out. Of approximately 70,000 clones detected, just under 97% appear once; the ten largest clones hold approximately 0.2%. This record comes from a study of technical replicates of blood from several donors. CDR1 and CDR2 (germline): SGHTA, FQGTGA. V lost 5 bases and J lost 5; bases outside the gene matches: 11. This CDR3 spans 16 amino acids. The specimen was T cells isolated from PBMCs. The chain recombines TRBV7-3 with TRBJ2-1, with 8 bases matching TRBD2. The receptor was isolated from a human donor in good health. CDR3 nucleotides: TGTGCCAGCAGCCCTTCGAGCGGGGGTACCAACAATGAGCAGTTCTTC. Translated: CASSPSSGGTNNEQFF.